The entry that follows covers one T cell receptor beta chain sequence. This entry comes from a study of molecular identifiers for immune sequencing clone quantification. TCRdb processed the PCR reads anew with MiXCR; each CDR3 protein has one entry. The sample records about 510,000 distinct CDR3 sequences, 20% to 25% being singletons. The V gene's germline CDR1 is SEHNR and CDR2 FQNEAQ (reference sequence). This CDR3 spans 15 amino acids. V was clipped by 3 bases and J by 9 bases; unmatched bases: 8. Material: naive CD8+ T cells from blood, with Jurkat cell RNA spiked in. The subset is: FACS-sorted CD8+CD4-CCR7+CD45RA+ naive T cells. The chain joins TRBV7-9 to TRBJ2-1; 10 positions match TRBD1. The sequence was obtained from a human donor in good health. Some libraries in this study had Jurkat cell RNA spiked in. The CDR3 sequence: CASSFGQGELGEQFF. The CDR3 nucleotides are TGTGCCAGCAGCTTCGGACAGGGGGAATTAGGTGAGCAGTTCTTC.